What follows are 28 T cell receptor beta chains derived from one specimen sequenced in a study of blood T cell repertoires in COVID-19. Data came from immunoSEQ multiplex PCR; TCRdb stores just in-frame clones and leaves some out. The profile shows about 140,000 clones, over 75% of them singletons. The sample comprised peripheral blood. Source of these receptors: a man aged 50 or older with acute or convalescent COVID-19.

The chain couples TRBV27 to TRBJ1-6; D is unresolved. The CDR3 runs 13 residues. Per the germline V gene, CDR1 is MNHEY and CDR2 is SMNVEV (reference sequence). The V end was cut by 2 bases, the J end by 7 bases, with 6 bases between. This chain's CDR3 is CASSLNWNSPLHF. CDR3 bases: TGTGCCAGCAGTTTAAACTGGAATTCACCCCTCCACTTT.

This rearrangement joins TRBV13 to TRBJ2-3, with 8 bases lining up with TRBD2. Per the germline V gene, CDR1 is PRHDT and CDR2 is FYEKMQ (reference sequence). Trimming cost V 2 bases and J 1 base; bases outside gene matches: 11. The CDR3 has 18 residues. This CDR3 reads CASSLPGTSGGGTDTQYF. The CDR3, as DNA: TGTGCCAGCAGCTTACCCGGTACTAGCGGAGGGGGCACAGATACGCAGTATTTT.

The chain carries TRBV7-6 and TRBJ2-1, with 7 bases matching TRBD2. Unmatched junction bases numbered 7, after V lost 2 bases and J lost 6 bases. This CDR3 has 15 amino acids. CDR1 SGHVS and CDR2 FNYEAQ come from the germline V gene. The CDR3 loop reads CASSLWGGESNEQFF. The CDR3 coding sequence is TGTGCCAGCAGCTTATGGGGGGGTGAATCCAATGAGCAGTTCTTC.

The CDR3 loop reads CASSSLADVMNEQFF. The CDR3 DNA sequence: TGTGCCAGTAGTTCCCTAGCGGACGTAATGAATGAGCAGTTCTTC. This chain links TRBV19 with TRBJ2-1; 7 bases line up with TRBD2. This CDR3 spans 15 amino acids. Germline V lookup: CDR1 LNHDA, CDR2 SQIVND (reference sequence). V lost 5 bases, J lost 7 bases, and 11 bases stayed unmatched. Together with reference TRBV19 and TRBJ2-1, the CDR3 gives the full variable domain: DGGITQSPKYLFRKEGQNVTLSCEQNLNHDAMYWYRQDPGQGLRLIYYSQIVNDFQKGDIAEGYSVSREKKESFPLTVTSAQKNPTAFYLCASSSLADVMNEQFFGPGTRLTVL.

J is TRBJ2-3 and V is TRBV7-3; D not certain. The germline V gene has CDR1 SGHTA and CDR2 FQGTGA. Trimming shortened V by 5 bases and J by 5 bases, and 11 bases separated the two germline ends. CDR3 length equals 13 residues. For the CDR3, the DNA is TGTGCCAGCAGCCTGGCCGTCAGAGATACGCAGTATTTT. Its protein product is CASSLAVRDTQYF.

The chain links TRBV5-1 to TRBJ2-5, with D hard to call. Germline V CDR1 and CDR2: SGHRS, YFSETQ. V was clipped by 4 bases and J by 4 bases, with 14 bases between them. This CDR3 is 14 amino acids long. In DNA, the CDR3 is TGCGCCAGCAGCGGATCAACGGCAGGAGAGACCCAGTACTTC. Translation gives CASSGSTAGETQYF.

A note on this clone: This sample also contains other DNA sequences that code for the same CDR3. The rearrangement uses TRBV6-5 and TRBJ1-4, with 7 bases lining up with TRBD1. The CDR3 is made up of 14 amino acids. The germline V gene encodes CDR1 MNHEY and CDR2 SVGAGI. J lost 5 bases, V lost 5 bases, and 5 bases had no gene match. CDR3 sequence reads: CASSRQGLNEKLFF. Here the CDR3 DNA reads TGTGCCAGCAGTCGACAGGGCCTCAATGAAAAACTGTTTTTT.

For the CDR3, the DNA is TGTGCCAGCAGCGCTAGCGGGAGGGCCAATGGAGATACGCAGTATTTT. Its translation is CASSASGRANGDTQYF. This chain connects TRBV9 to TRBJ2-3, with 12 bases fitting TRBD2. J gave up 5 bases and V 3 bases, and 7 bases lay outside the gene matches. The CDR3 is 16 amino acids. Germline lookup yields CDR1 SGDLS and CDR2 YYNGEE.

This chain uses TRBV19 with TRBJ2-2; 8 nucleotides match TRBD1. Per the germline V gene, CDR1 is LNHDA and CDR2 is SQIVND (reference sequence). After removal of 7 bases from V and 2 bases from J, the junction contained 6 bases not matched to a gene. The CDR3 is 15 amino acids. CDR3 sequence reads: CASTSGQDNTGELFF. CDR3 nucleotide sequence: TGTGCCAGTACCTCGGGACAGGATAACACCGGGGAGCTGTTTTTT.

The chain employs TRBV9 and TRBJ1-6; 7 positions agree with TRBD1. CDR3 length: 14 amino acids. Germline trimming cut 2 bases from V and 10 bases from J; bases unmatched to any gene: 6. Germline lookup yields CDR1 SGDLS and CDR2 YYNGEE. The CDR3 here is CASSVRDSRSPLHF. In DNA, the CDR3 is TGTGCCAGCAGCGTCCGGGACAGTCGATCACCCCTCCACTTT.

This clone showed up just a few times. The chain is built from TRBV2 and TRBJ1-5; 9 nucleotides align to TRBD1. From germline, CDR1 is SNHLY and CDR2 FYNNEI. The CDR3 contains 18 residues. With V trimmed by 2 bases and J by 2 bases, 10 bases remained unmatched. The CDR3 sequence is CASSERSPGQGGNQPQHF. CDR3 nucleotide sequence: TGTGCCAGCAGTGAACGATCACCGGGACAGGGTGGCAATCAGCCCCAGCATTTT.

The CDR3 sequence: CASRRRGGSQETQYF. CDR3 DNA sequence: TGTGCCAGCAGACGCCGGGGCGGGAGCCAAGAGACCCAGTACTTC. The chain combines TRBV11-3 with TRBJ2-5; 7 nucleotides line up with TRBD2. The germline gives CDR1 SGHNT, CDR2 YENEEA. V shed 6 bases and J 1 base; nucleotides not matched to a gene: 8. The CDR3 has 15 amino acids.

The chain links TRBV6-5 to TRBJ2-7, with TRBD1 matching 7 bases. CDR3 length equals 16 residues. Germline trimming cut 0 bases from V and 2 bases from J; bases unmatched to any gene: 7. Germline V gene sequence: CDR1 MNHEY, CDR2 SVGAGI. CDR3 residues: CASSYSSVTGAYEQYF. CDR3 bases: TGTGCCAGCAGTTACTCTTCCGTTACAGGGGCCTACGAGCAGTACTTC.

The chain's CDR3 is CASSDGWAAYEQYF. The DNA of the CDR3 is TGTGCCAGCAGTGACGGATGGGCCGCTTACGAGCAGTACTTC. The chain links TRBV2 to TRBJ2-7; the D is unclear. This CDR3 spans 14 amino acids. Germline CDR1 reads SNHLY; CDR2 reads FYNNEI. Trimming removed 3 bases from V and 4 bases from J, with 13 bases in between.

The DNA for the CDR3 is TGTGCCACCAGTGTAGAAGGGGGCTACGAGCAGTACTTC. As protein: CATSVEGGYEQYF. This chain connects TRBV24-1 to TRBJ2-7; a weak D match, TRBD1 (6 bases). Germline values: CDR1 KGHDR, CDR2 SFDVKD. Trimming removed 5 bases at V and 3 bases at J, with 10 bases between. The CDR3 is 13 amino acids.

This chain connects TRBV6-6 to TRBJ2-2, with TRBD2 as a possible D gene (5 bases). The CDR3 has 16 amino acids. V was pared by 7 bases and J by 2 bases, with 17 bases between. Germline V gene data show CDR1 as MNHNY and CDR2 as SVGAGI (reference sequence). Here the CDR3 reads CASTTGWGSNTGELFF. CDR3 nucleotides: TGTGCCAGCACCACGGGGTGGGGTTCAAACACCGGGGAGCTGTTTTTT.

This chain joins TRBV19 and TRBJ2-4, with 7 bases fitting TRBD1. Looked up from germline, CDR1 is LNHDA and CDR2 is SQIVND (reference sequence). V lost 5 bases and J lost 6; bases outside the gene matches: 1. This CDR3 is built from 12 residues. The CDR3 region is CASSAGGNIQYF. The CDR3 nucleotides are TGTGCCAGTAGTGCAGGGGGAAACATTCAGTACTTC.

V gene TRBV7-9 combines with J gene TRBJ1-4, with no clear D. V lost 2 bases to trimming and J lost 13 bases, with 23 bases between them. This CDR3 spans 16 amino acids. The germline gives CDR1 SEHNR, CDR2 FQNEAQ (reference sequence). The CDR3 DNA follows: TGTGCCAGCAGCTTATATCCCCCTACTGGTCAGCGGGTACTGTTTTTT. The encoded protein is CASSLYPPTGQRVLFF.

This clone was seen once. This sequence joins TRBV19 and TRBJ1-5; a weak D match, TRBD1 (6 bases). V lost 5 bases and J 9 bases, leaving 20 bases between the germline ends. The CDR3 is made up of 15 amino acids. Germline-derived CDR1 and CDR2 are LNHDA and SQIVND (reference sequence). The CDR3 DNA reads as TGTGCCAGTAGTCTTACAGGGAGCTATGGTCGGCCCCAGCATTTT. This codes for CASSLTGSYGRPQHF.

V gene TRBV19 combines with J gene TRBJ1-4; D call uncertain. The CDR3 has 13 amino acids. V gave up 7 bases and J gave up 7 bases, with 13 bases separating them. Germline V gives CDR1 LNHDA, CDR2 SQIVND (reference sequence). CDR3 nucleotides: TGTGCCAGTACCGGGGTTATCGGTGAAAAACTGTTTTTT. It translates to CASTGVIGEKLFF.

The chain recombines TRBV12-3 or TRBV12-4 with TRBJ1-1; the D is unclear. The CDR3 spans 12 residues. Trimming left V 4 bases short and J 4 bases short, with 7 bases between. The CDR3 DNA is TGTGCCAGCAGTTCCCATTTCACTGAAGCTTTCTTT. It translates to CASSSHFTEAFF.

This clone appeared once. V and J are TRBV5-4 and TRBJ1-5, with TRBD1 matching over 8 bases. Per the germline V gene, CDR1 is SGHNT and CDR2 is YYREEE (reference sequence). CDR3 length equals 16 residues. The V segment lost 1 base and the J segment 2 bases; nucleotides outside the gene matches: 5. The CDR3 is CASSLMSGGGNQPQHF. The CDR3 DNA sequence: TGTGCCAGCAGCTTGATGTCAGGGGGCGGCAATCAGCCCCAGCATTTT.

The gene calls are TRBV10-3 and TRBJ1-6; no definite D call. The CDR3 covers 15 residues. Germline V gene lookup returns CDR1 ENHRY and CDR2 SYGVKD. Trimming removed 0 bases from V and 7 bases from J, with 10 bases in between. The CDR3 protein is CAISESRNMNSPLHF. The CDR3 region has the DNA TGTGCCATCAGTGAGTCTCGAAACATGAATTCACCCCTCCACTTT.

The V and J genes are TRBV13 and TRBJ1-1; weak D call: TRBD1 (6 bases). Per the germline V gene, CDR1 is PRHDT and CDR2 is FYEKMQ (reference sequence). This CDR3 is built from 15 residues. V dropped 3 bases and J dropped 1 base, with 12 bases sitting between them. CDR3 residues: CASSLSGTWNTEAFF. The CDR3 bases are TGTGCCAGCAGCTTGTCCGGGACATGGAACACTGAAGCTTTCTTT.

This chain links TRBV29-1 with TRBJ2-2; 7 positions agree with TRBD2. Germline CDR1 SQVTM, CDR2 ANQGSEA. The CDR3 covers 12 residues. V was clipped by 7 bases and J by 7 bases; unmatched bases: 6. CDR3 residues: CSALGGDGELFF. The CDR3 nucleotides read TGCAGCGCCCTGGGGGGGGACGGGGAGCTGTTTTTT.

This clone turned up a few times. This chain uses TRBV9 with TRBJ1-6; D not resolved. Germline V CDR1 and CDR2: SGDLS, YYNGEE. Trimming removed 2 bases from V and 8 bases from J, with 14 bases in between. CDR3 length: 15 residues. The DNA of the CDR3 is TGTGCCAGCAGCGTGGACGGAGGGAGGGATTCACCCCTCCACTTT. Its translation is CASSVDGGRDSPLHF.

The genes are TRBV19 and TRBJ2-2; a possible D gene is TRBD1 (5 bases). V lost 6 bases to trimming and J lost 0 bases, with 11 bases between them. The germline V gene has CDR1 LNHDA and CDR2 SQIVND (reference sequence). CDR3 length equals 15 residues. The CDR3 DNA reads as TGTGCCAGTAGCCTACAGGTTGCGAACACCGGGGAGCTGTTTTTT. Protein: CASSLQVANTGELFF.

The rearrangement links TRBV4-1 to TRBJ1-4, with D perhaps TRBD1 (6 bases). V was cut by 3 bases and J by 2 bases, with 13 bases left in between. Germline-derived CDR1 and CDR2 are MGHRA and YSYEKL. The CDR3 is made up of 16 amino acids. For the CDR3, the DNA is TGCGCCAGCAGCCAGGGGGCGATTTCGACTAATGAAAAACTGTTTTTT. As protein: CASSQGAISTNEKLFF.